This TCR beta chain was captured in a study of T cells after yellow fever vaccination. Study overall: Low-cell-number fractions underwent preparation using SMART-Seq v4 Ultra Low Input. Notes on the study in general: In post-booster samples, most primary-vaccination clones reappeared (approximately 96% CD4, roughly 89% CD8). Contaminating bulk clonotypes could be abundant in FACS-sorted repertoires.

Germline loops: CDR1 SGHVS, CDR2 FNYEAQ. The CDR3 contains 12 residues. V shed 7 bases, J shed 4 bases, and the junction held 2 bases outside the gene matches. Concerning this clonotype itself: No antigen is known for it.

As TCR cDNA was made by 5'RACE template switching, a universal primer site and UMIs were added. Using its own MiXCR run on the 5' RACE reads, TCRdb lists one record per CDR3 protein. The data contain about 300,000 distinct CDR3 sequences, roughly 4.3% of them singletons. This chain connects TRBV7-6 to TRBJ2-3; TRBD1 matches at 7 bases. The receptor was derived from a man between 18 and 35 years old who received the YFV17D yellow fever vaccine. The sample consisted of PBMCs, taken 5 days after the yellow fever booster vaccination. The CDR3 protein is CASMTGPDTQYF. DNA for the CDR3: TGTGCCAGCATGACAGGGCCAGATACGCAGTATTTT.